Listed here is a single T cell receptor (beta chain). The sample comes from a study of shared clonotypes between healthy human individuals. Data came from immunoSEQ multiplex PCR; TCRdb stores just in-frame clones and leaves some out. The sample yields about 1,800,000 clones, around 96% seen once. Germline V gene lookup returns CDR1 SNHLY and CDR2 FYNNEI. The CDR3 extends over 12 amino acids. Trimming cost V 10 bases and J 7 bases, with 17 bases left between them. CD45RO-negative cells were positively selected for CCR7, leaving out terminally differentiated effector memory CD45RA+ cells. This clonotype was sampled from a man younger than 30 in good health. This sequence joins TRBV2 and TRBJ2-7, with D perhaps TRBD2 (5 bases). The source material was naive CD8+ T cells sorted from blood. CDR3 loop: CANILVRGEQYF. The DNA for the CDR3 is TGTGCCAACATACTAGTCCGTGGGGAGCAGTACTTC.